Listed below are T cell receptor beta chains from one sample, sequenced in a study of blood T cell repertoires in COVID-19. Repertoires were generated with immunoSEQ multiplex PCR, while TCRdb's copy carries only in-frame clones and drops some. The sample holds 200,000 to 300,000 clones, about 90% seen once. The sample consisted of peripheral blood. The origin of the receptors is a man between 25 and 39 years old with COVID-19, enrolled during active disease. CDR3s include the opening cysteine and the closing phenylalanine or tryptophan. D genes are given only for firm matches. Not every row has a clone size; where given, it reads once, few, many or a size class.

cdr3_nt: TGTGCCAGCAGCTCCCAAACTGATGAGCAGTTCTTC
cdr3_aa: CASSSQTDEQFF
v_call: TRBV7-9
d_call: NA
clone_size: NA
cdr3_length: 12
j_call: TRBJ2-1

cdr3_nt: TGTGCCAGCAGCGTAGGGTCGAGCGGGGGGGCCGGAGGGAGTGAGCAGTTCTTC
cdr3_aa: CASSVGSSGGAGGSEQFF
v_call: TRBV9
d_call: TRBD2
clone_size: NA
cdr3_length: 18
j_call: TRBJ2-1

cdr3_nt: TGCAGTGCTAGTTCTGGGCACGAGCAGTACTTC
cdr3_aa: CSASSGHEQYF
v_call: TRBV20-1
d_call: NA
clone_size: NA
cdr3_length: 11
j_call: TRBJ2-7

cdr3_nt: TGTGCCTCTCCCCGCGGGGGGGGCACAGATACGCAGTATTTT
cdr3_aa: CASPRGGGTDTQYF
v_call: TRBV30
d_call: TRBD2
clone_size: once
cdr3_length: 14
j_call: TRBJ2-3

cdr3_nt: TGTGCCAGCAGTTACCTTCCAGGGGCCGTGGGCACTGAAGCTTTCTTT
cdr3_aa: CASSYLPGAVGTEAFF
v_call: TRBV6-5
d_call: NA
clone_size: NA
cdr3_length: 16
j_call: TRBJ1-1

cdr3_nt: TGTGCCAGCAGCGCTATCGAGACCCAGTACTTC
cdr3_aa: CASSAIETQYF
v_call: TRBV2
d_call: NA
clone_size: NA
cdr3_length: 11
j_call: TRBJ2-5

cdr3_nt: TGCGCCAGCAGCTTGGAACCGGGGGTTGTAGAGACCCAGTACTTC
cdr3_aa: CASSLEPGVVETQYF
v_call: TRBV5-1
d_call: NA
clone_size: NA
cdr3_length: 15
j_call: TRBJ2-5

cdr3_nt: TGTGCCAGCGGGGACTGGACTTCCTACAATGAGCAGTTCTTC
cdr3_aa: CASGDWTSYNEQFF
v_call: TRBV28
d_call: NA
clone_size: NA
cdr3_length: 14
j_call: TRBJ2-1

cdr3_nt: TGTGCCAGTAGCGTCACCGACACCTACGAGCAGTACTTC
cdr3_aa: CASSVTDTYEQYF
v_call: TRBV19
d_call: NA
clone_size: NA
cdr3_length: 13
j_call: TRBJ2-7

cdr3_nt: TGTGCCAGCAGCAAGGGGGCCTATTATGGCTACACCTTC
cdr3_aa: CASSKGAYYGYTF
v_call: TRBV7-9
d_call: TRBD1
clone_size: NA
cdr3_length: 13
j_call: TRBJ1-2

cdr3_nt: TGTGCCAGCAGCTTTCACCAGGGGGCCCCTGAAGCTTTCTTT
cdr3_aa: CASSFHQGAPEAFF
v_call: TRBV11-1
d_call: TRBD1
clone_size: NA
cdr3_length: 14
j_call: TRBJ1-1

cdr3_nt: TGTGCCAGCAGCTGGGACAGGGGCCCTGGAAACACCATATATTTT
cdr3_aa: CASSWDRGPGNTIYF
v_call: TRBV5-4
d_call: TRBD1
clone_size: NA
cdr3_length: 15
j_call: TRBJ1-3

cdr3_nt: TGTGCCAGCAGCTCCCGAAGGACAGCCGAAGCTTTCTTT
cdr3_aa: CASSSRRTAEAFF
v_call: TRBV11-2
d_call: NA
clone_size: NA
cdr3_length: 13
j_call: TRBJ1-1

cdr3_nt: TGTGCCAGCAGCTCGGGACAGGGGAGGGATACGCAGTATTTT
cdr3_aa: CASSSGQGRDTQYF
v_call: TRBV5-4
d_call: TRBD1
clone_size: NA
cdr3_length: 14
j_call: TRBJ2-3

cdr3_nt: TGTGCCAGTAGTACCAGGGGCCACGAGCAGTACTTC
cdr3_aa: CASSTRGHEQYF
v_call: TRBV19
d_call: NA
clone_size: NA
cdr3_length: 12
j_call: TRBJ2-7

cdr3_nt: TGTGCCAGCAGCGACCTTGGGACAGGCCCTAATTCACCCCTCCACTTT
cdr3_aa: CASSDLGTGPNSPLHF
v_call: TRBV5-6
d_call: TRBD1
clone_size: once
cdr3_length: 16
j_call: TRBJ1-6

cdr3_nt: TGTGCCAGCAGCAATCCGGACACCTATGGGGATGAGCAGTTCTTC
cdr3_aa: CASSNPDTYGDEQFF
v_call: TRBV21-1
d_call: NA
clone_size: NA
cdr3_length: 15
j_call: TRBJ2-1

cdr3_nt: TGTGCCAGCACTCGGTTCCAGGGGTATAGCAATCAGCCCCAGCATTTT
cdr3_aa: CASTRFQGYSNQPQHF
v_call: TRBV2
d_call: NA
clone_size: once
cdr3_length: 16
j_call: TRBJ1-5

cdr3_nt: TGTGCCAGCTCCCCTACAGGGGACGGAAATCAGCCCCAGCATTTT
cdr3_aa: CASSPTGDGNQPQHF
v_call: TRBV18
d_call: TRBD1
clone_size: NA
cdr3_length: 15
j_call: TRBJ1-5

cdr3_nt: TGTGCCAGCAGCTTAGTTGCAGGGTTTACCGGGGAGCTGTTTTTT
cdr3_aa: CASSLVAGFTGELFF
v_call: TRBV11-2
d_call: NA
clone_size: once
cdr3_length: 15
j_call: TRBJ2-2

cdr3_nt: TGTGCCAGCTCACCACGGGACAGACCTATGAACACTGAAGCTTTCTTT
cdr3_aa: CASSPRDRPMNTEAFF
v_call: TRBV18
d_call: TRBD1
clone_size: NA
cdr3_length: 16
j_call: TRBJ1-1

cdr3_nt: TGTGCCAGCAGTTACGCCAGGGTTTACGACACTGAAGCTTTCTTT
cdr3_aa: CASSYARVYDTEAFF
v_call: TRBV6-6
d_call: NA
clone_size: NA
cdr3_length: 15
j_call: TRBJ1-1

cdr3_nt: TGTGCCAGCAGTTTCGAAGGCGGACAGGTTAGCACTGAAGCTTTCTTT
cdr3_aa: CASSFEGGQVSTEAFF
v_call: TRBV2
d_call: TRBD1
clone_size: NA
cdr3_length: 16
j_call: TRBJ1-1

cdr3_nt: TGCAGCGTTGAAAAGCCGAGGATCCAAGAGACCCAGTACTTC
cdr3_aa: CSVEKPRIQETQYF
v_call: TRBV29-1
d_call: NA
clone_size: NA
cdr3_length: 14
j_call: TRBJ2-5

cdr3_nt: TGTGCCAGCAGCGCCCCCGGACAGGACCTCTCCTACGAGCAGTACTTC
cdr3_aa: CASSAPGQDLSYEQYF
v_call: TRBV7-2
d_call: TRBD1
clone_size: NA
cdr3_length: 16
j_call: TRBJ2-7

cdr3_nt: TGTGCCAGCAGTTATACAGCAGAAGCTTTCTTT
cdr3_aa: CASSYTAEAFF
v_call: TRBV6-6
d_call: NA
clone_size: NA
cdr3_length: 11
j_call: TRBJ1-1

cdr3_nt: TGCGCCAGCAGCTGGCAGGGAGGTAGCGATGGCTACACCTTC
cdr3_aa: CASSWQGGSDGYTF
v_call: TRBV5-1
d_call: NA
clone_size: NA
cdr3_length: 14
j_call: TRBJ1-2

cdr3_nt: TGTGCCAGCAGTGCGGCAAAACTATTCGGGGCCAACGTCCTGACTTTC
cdr3_aa: CASSAAKLFGANVLTF
v_call: TRBV6-1
d_call: NA
clone_size: NA
cdr3_length: 16
j_call: TRBJ2-6

cdr3_nt: TGTGCCAGCAGAATCACTGGGGGAGGCGTTTCAGCTTTCTTT
cdr3_aa: CASRITGGGVSAFF
v_call: TRBV28
d_call: NA
clone_size: NA
cdr3_length: 14
j_call: TRBJ1-1

cdr3_nt: TGTGCTAGGCCACGGGATCAGGTATGGGGCAATGAGCAGTTCTTC
cdr3_aa: CARPRDQVWGNEQFF
v_call: TRBV12-5
d_call: NA
clone_size: once
cdr3_length: 15
j_call: TRBJ2-1

cdr3_nt: TGTGCCAGCAGTTACTCCGACAGGACCTACGAGCAGTACTTC
cdr3_aa: CASSYSDRTYEQYF
v_call: TRBV6-5
d_call: NA
clone_size: NA
cdr3_length: 14
j_call: TRBJ2-7

cdr3_nt: TGTGCCAGTAGTAGGGGCGATGGTGCGAATGAGCAGTTCTTC
cdr3_aa: CASSRGDGANEQFF
v_call: TRBV19
d_call: NA
clone_size: NA
cdr3_length: 14
j_call: TRBJ2-1

cdr3_nt: TGTGCCAGCAGCTGCAAGCCAGGGGACACGGGGACTGAAGCTTTCTTT
cdr3_aa: CASSCKPGDTGTEAFF
v_call: TRBV21-1
d_call: NA
clone_size: few
cdr3_length: 16
j_call: TRBJ1-1

cdr3_nt: TGTGCCAGCAGCCCGGGACAGGGTTTGTCGGAGACCCAGTACTTC
cdr3_aa: CASSPGQGLSETQYF
v_call: TRBV2
d_call: TRBD1
clone_size: NA
cdr3_length: 15
j_call: TRBJ2-5

cdr3_nt: TGTGCCAGCAGTTACTCGATCATGGCCGCTCGCTATGGCTACACCTTC
cdr3_aa: CASSYSIMAARYGYTF
v_call: TRBV6-5
d_call: NA
clone_size: NA
cdr3_length: 16
j_call: TRBJ1-2

cdr3_nt: TGTGCCAGCAGTAGACTCGCAGGGGGCGAGCAGTTCTTC
cdr3_aa: CASSRLAGGEQFF
v_call: TRBV6-5
d_call: TRBD1
clone_size: NA
cdr3_length: 13
j_call: TRBJ2-1

cdr3_nt: TGCGCCAGCAGCCCGTCAGGAGGGGAGGATGGCTACACCTTC
cdr3_aa: CASSPSGGEDGYTF
v_call: TRBV5-1
d_call: NA
clone_size: once
cdr3_length: 14
j_call: TRBJ1-2

cdr3_nt: TGTGCCAGCAGCGGGACCATACAGGGAGCATGGTCAGGTGGCTACACCTTC
cdr3_aa: CASSGTIQGAWSGGYTF
v_call: TRBV9
d_call: NA
clone_size: NA
cdr3_length: 17
j_call: TRBJ1-2

cdr3_nt: TGTGCCAGCAGGGTAGGGGGGGCGCACACTGAAGCTTTCTTT
cdr3_aa: CASRVGGAHTEAFF
v_call: TRBV6-5
d_call: NA
clone_size: NA
cdr3_length: 14
j_call: TRBJ1-1

cdr3_nt: TGTGCCAGCAGTTTAGGGACTAGCGGGGGGGCCGTCAATGAGCAGTTCTTC
cdr3_aa: CASSLGTSGGAVNEQFF
v_call: TRBV28
d_call: TRBD2
clone_size: once
cdr3_length: 17
j_call: TRBJ2-1

cdr3_nt: TGTGCCAGCAGCAACCCGCCTCAGGGTGGGCACACTGAAGCTTTCTTT
cdr3_aa: CASSNPPQGGHTEAFF
v_call: TRBV7-2
d_call: NA
clone_size: few
cdr3_length: 16
j_call: TRBJ1-1

cdr3_nt: TGTGCCAGTAGTATCATACAGGGAGGGTCCTACGAGCAGTACTTC
cdr3_aa: CASSIIQGGSYEQYF
v_call: TRBV19
d_call: NA
clone_size: NA
cdr3_length: 15
j_call: TRBJ2-7